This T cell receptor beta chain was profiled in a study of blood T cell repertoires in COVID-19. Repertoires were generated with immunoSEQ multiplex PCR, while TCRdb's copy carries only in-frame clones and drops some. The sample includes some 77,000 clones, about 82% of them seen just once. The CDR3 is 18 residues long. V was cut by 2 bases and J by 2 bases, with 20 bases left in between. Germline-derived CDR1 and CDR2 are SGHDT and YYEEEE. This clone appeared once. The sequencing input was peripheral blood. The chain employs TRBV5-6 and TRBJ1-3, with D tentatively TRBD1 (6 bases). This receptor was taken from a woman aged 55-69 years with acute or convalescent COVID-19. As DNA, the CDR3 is TGTGCCAGCAGCTTATTCGGACAGACAAACCCTACTGGAAACACCATATATTTT. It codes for CASSLFGQTNPTGNTIYF.